This T cell receptor (beta chain) was observed in a study of human T cells and chemical hapten exposure. Unique molecular identifiers were linked by the library to individual cDNA molecules. TCRdb fed the RACE reads into MiXCR, producing one record per CDR3 protein. This table holds tens of thousands of distinct CDR3 sequences, 8.6% found once. About this clonotype itself: Possible read error: a much larger clone is one base away.

The length of the CDR3 is 16 residues. The J segment lost 4 bases and the V segment lost 8 bases, leaving 11 bases of the junction unmatched. CDR1 and CDR2 (germline): SGHAT, FQDESV (reference sequence). Time point specified: healthy volunteer bleed at 6 weeks. RNA extraction used unfractionated whole blood as the source of total RNA. This TCR was sampled from a male donor in good health. Some clones in this sample may be carry-over from other donors' samples. Source material: whole blood. This sequence joins TRBV11-1 and TRBJ2-3; 11 nucleotides agree with TRBD1. The CDR3 nucleotides read TGTGCCAGCTGTAGAAGGGACAGGGGGTCCGCAGATACGCAGTATTTT. Protein product: CASCRRDRGSADTQYF.